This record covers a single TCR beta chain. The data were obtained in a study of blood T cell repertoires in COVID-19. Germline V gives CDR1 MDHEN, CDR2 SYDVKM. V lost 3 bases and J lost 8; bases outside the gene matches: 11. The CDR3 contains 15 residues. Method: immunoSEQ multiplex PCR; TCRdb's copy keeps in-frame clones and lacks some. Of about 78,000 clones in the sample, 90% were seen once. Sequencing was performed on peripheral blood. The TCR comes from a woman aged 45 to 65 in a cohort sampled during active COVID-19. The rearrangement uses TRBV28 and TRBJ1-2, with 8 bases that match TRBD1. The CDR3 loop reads CASSLEGQGGKGYTF. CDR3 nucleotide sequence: TGTGCCAGCAGTTTGGAAGGACAGGGTGGAAAGGGCTACACCTTC.